This T cell receptor (beta chain) is drawn from a study of blood T cell repertoires in COVID-19. Study overall: Samples taken during acute and convalescent COVID-19 were collected in the United States, Italy and Spain.

CDR1 is LNHDA, CDR2 SQIVND, per germline (reference sequence). Trimming shortened V by 4 bases and J by 5 bases, and 14 bases separated the two germline ends. This CDR3 contains 14 residues. This clone occurred a few times. Profiled with immunoSEQ multiplex PCR; TCRdb holds only in-frame clones, not every one. The sample lists about 300,000 clones; more than 75% were seen once. Material: peripheral blood. The chain recombines TRBV19 with TRBJ2-5; D possibly corresponds to TRBD2 (6 bases). The receptor was isolated from a man in his sixties or seventies with acute or convalescent COVID-19. The CDR3 DNA follows: TGTGCCAGTAGTACCCGGCGGGGTCAGGAGACCCAGTACTTC. Its translation is CASSTRRGQETQYF.